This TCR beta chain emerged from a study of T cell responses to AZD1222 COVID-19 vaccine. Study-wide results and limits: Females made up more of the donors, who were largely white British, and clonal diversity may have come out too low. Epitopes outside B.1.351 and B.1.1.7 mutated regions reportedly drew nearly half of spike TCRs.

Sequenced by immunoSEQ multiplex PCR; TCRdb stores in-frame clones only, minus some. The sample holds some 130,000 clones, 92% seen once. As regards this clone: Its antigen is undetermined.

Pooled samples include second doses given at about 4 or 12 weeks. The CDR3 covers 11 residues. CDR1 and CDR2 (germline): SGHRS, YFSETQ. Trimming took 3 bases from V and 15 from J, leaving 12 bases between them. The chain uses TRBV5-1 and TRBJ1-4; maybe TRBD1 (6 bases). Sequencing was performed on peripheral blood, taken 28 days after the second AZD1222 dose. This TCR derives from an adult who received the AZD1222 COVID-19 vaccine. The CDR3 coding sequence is TGCGCCAGCAGCTCCGGGACACAGTTGTTTTTT. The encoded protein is CASSSGTQLFF.